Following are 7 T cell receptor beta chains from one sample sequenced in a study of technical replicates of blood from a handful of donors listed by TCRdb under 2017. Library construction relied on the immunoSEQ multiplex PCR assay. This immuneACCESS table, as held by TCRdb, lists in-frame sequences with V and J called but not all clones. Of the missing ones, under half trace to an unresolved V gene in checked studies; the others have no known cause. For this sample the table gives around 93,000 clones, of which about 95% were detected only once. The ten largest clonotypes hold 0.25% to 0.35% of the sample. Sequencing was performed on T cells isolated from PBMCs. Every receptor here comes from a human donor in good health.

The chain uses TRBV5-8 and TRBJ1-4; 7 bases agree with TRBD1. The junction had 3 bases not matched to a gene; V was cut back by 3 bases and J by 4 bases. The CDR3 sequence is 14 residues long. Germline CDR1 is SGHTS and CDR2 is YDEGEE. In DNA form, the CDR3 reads TGTGCCAGCAGCTGGGGGACAGTTAATGAAAAACTGTTTTTT. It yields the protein CASSWGTVNEKLFF. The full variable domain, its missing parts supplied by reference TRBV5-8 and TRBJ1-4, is EAGVTQSPTHLIKTRGQQATLRCSPISGHTSVYWYQQALGLGLQFLLWYDEGEERNRGNFPPRFSGRQFPNYSSELNVNALELEDSALYLCASSWGTVNEKLFFGSGTQLSVL.

The CDR3 nucleotides are TGTGCCAGCAGCTTATCTGCAGCGCGCTCACAAGAGACCCAGTACTTC. The encoded protein is CASSLSAARSQETQYF. The chain combines TRBV5-4 with TRBJ2-5; D is unclear. Trimming removed 2 bases at V and 2 bases at J, with 16 bases between. CDR1 and CDR2 from the germline V gene are SGHNT and YYREEE (reference sequence). CDR3 length: 16 residues.

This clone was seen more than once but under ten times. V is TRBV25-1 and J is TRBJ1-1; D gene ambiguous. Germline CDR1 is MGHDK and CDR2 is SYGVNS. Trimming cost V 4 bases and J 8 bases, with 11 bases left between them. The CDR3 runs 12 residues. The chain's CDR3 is CASSGGGGEAFF. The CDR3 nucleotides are TGTGCCAGCAGTGGAGGCGGAGGAGAAGCTTTCTTT.

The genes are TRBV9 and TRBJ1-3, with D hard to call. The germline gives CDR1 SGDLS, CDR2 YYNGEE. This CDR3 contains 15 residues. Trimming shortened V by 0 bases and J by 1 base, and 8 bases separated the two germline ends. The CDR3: CASSVGGGSGNTIYF. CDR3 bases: TGTGCCAGCAGCGTAGGGGGAGGTTCTGGAAACACCATATATTTT.

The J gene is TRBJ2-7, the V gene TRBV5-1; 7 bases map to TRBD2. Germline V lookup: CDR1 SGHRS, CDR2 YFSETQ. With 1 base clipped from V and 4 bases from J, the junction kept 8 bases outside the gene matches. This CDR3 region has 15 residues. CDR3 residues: CASSLWGGSSYEQYF. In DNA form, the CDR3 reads TGCGCCAGCAGCTTGTGGGGGGGTTCTAGTTACGAGCAGTACTTC.

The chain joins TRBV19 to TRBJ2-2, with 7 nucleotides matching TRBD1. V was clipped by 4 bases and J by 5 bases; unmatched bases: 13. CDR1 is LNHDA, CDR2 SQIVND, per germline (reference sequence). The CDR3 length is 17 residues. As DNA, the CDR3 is TGTGCCAGTAGTACTATCGATACAGGGGCATGGACCGGGGAGCTGTTTTTT. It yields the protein CASSTIDTGAWTGELFF.

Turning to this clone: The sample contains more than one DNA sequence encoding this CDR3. CDR3 DNA: TGTGCCAGCAGTGAAGCTAGTTGGGGATGGGAGGTCCTCACAGATACGCAGTATTTT. The encoded protein is CASSEASWGWEVLTDTQYF. V gene TRBV2 combines with J gene TRBJ2-3; maybe TRBD2 (6 bases). V was shortened by 0 bases and J by 2 bases, with 21 bases between the two germline ends. Looked up from germline, CDR1 is SNHLY and CDR2 is FYNNEI. The CDR3 is 19 residues long.